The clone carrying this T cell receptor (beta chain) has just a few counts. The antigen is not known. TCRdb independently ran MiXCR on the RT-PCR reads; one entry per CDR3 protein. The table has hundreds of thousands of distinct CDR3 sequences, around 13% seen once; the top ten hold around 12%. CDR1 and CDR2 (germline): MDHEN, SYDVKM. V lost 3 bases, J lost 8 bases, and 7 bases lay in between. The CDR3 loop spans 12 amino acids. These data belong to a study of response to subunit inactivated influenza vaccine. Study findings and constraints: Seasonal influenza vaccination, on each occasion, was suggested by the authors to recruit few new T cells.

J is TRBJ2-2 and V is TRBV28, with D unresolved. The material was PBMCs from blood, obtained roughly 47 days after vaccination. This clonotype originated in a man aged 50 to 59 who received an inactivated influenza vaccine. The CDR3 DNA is TGTGCCAGCAGTTTTCGCCTGGGGGAGCTGTTTTTT. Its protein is CASSFRLGELFF.